This T cell receptor beta chain was sequenced for a study of regulatory T cells in long-lasting Graves disease. In the study overall: Graves' patients, diagnosed recently, had received antithyroid drugs under 3 months.

This clonotype has at least ten counts. Its specificity is unknown. Findings of the study overall: The small sample size may have reduced accuracy. TCR diversity was lower in persistent Graves' patients than in newly diagnosed ones.

Regarding time point: newly diagnosed GD, antithyroid drugs for less than 3 months. RNA from PBMCs was the source of the TCR library. The germline V and J ends were trimmed by 2 bases and 3 bases, with 1 base remaining between them. Germline CDR1 and CDR2: LGHDT and YNNKEL (reference sequence). This CDR3 spans 11 amino acids. HTBI primers from iRepertoire and Arm-PCR of CDR3 regions yielded the TCR beta libraries. TCRdb used MiXCR to reprocess the multiplex PCR reads, holding one entry per CDR3 protein. The sample has approximately 350,000 distinct CDR3 sequences, roughly 10% seen once. This same sample was also part of a study on T cells in Graves' hyperthyroidism and ophthalmopathy.

Sequenced material: peripheral blood mononuclear cells (PBMCs), taken at new diagnosis, from a patient treated with antithyroid drugs. The chain uses TRBV3-1 and TRBJ1-1; D gene unclear. The origin of this receptor is a young woman with Graves disease. CDR3 nucleotides: TGTGCCAGCAGCCAATACACTGAAGCTTTCTTT. Translating gives CASSQYTEAFF.